Below are 24 T cell receptor beta chains sequenced from a single sample in a study of shared clonotypes between healthy human individuals. Naive CD8 populations comprised CD45RO-negative cells positively selected for CCR7, excluding terminally differentiated effector memory CD45RA+ cells. Produced via immunoSEQ multiplex PCR; TCRdb's table is partial and in-frame only. The sample shows millions of clones, approximately 94% of them seen only once. Input material: naive CD8+ T cells from PBMCs. All receptors derive from a man between 18 and 29 years old in good health. Some clones in this sample may be carry-over from other donors' samples.

The sample holds a few counts of this clone. This sample also contains other DNA sequences that code for the same CDR3. The rearrangement joins TRBV4-3 to TRBJ2-7, with 10 bases aligning to TRBD1. The CDR3 covers 14 residues. V gave up 3 bases and J gave up 5 bases; unmatched junction bases: 4. CDR1 is LGHNA, CDR2 YSLEER, per germline. The CDR3 region is CASSQGTGDHEQYF. CDR3 in DNA: TGCGCCAGCAGCCAGGGGACAGGGGACCACGAGCAGTACTTC.

The V gene is TRBV7-9, the J gene TRBJ2-1; 10 bases agree with TRBD2. The junction had 10 bases not matched to a gene; V was cut back by 5 bases and J by 6 bases. Germline CDR1 SEHNR, CDR2 FQNEAQ (reference sequence). This CDR3 spans 16 amino acids. Here the CDR3 reads CASSPQGLAASNEQFF. Written as DNA, the CDR3 is TGTGCCAGCAGCCCCCAAGGACTAGCGGCCTCCAATGAGCAGTTCTTC.

The chain recombines TRBV4-1 with TRBJ2-7; D is possibly TRBD2 (5 bases). V was clipped by 5 bases and J by 7 bases, with 18 bases between them. This CDR3 spans 14 amino acids. Germline V lookup: CDR1 MGHRA, CDR2 YSYEKL. Here the CDR3 reads CASSSRETNGEQYF. The CDR3 DNA reads TGCGCCAGCAGCTCACGGGAAACCAACGGGGAGCAGTACTTC.

The rearrangement uses TRBV25-1 and TRBJ1-1; D unclear. CDR3 length: 13 residues. V lost 3 bases to trimming and J lost 4 bases, with 9 bases between them. The germline V gene has CDR1 MGHDK and CDR2 SYGVNS. CDR3 sequence (DNA): TGTGCCAGCAGTGATTGGGAGGGCACTGAAGCTTTCTTT. Protein sequence: CASSDWEGTEAFF.

CDR3 sequence: CATSRDRRGNTGELFF. CDR3 bases: TGTGCCACCAGCAGAGACCGCCGTGGCAACACCGGGGAGCTGTTTTTT. V usage is TRBV15 and J usage is TRBJ2-2; D is undetermined. This CDR3 has 16 residues. V dropped 0 bases and J dropped 2 bases, with 10 bases sitting between them. Germline CDR1 is LNHNV and CDR2 is YYDKDF (reference sequence).

The rearrangement joins TRBV4-1 to TRBJ2-5; a possible D gene is TRBD2 (5 bases). Trimming took off 2 bases at V and 7 bases at J, with 17 bases between the two ends. This CDR3 has 15 amino acids. The germline V gene encodes CDR1 MGHRA and CDR2 YSYEKL. The CDR3 sequence: CASSQQRAAPGTQYF. DNA for the CDR3: TGCGCCAGCAGCCAACAGAGGGCTGCTCCGGGGACCCAGTACTTC.

The CDR3 protein is CASSSRDYPYEQYF. The CDR3 DNA is TGTGCCAGCAGTTCCCGGGACTATCCCTACGAGCAGTACTTC. The V call is TRBV27, the J call TRBJ2-7; 7 bases map to TRBD2. The germline gives CDR1 MNHEY, CDR2 SMNVEV (reference sequence). V was pared by 4 bases and J by 2 bases, with 5 bases of the junction left unmatched. This CDR3 comprises 14 residues.

The V and J genes are TRBV4-1 and TRBJ2-1, with 12 bases matching TRBD2. The CDR3 spans 18 residues. V trimming: 0 bases; J trimming: 4 bases; junction bases outside the gene matches: 7. Per the germline V gene, CDR1 is MGHRA and CDR2 is YSYEKL. This chain's CDR3 is CASSQDVLAGGGYNEQFF. For the CDR3, the DNA is TGCGCCAGCAGCCAAGACGTGCTAGCGGGAGGGGGTTACAATGAGCAGTTCTTC.

V is TRBV5-4 and J is TRBJ2-7; 9 bases map to TRBD1. The length of the CDR3 is 12 residues. V dropped 3 bases and J dropped 6; count of bases not matched to a gene: 1. Germline CDR1 is SGHNT and CDR2 is YYREEE (reference sequence). This CDR3 reads CASSSDRGEQYF. The CDR3 coding sequence is TGTGCCAGCAGCTCGGACAGGGGCGAGCAGTACTTC.

In this sample, this clone turned up once. This chain uses TRBV9 with TRBJ2-3; D is perhaps TRBD2 (6 bases). CDR3 length: 15 residues. Deletions cut 2 bases from V and 1 base from J, with 11 bases between. Germline V CDR1 and CDR2: SGDLS, YYNGEE. The CDR3 bases are TGTGCCAGCAGCGTGACTAGAGGAGGCACAGATACGCAGTATTTT. It yields the protein CASSVTRGGTDTQYF.

The chain uses TRBV5-1 and TRBJ1-1; 7 nucleotides line up with TRBD1. There are 15 residues in the CDR3. Germline V CDR1 and CDR2: SGHRS, YFSETQ. V lost 4 bases, J lost 5 bases, and 11 bases stayed unmatched. CDR3 loop: CASSGDREVVTEAFF. Here the CDR3 DNA reads TGCGCCAGCAGCGGAGACAGGGAGGTGGTTACTGAAGCTTTCTTT.

V usage is TRBV5-8 and J usage is TRBJ2-3, with 12 bases fitting TRBD2. Germline CDR1 SGHTS, CDR2 YDEGEE. J was trimmed by 4 bases and V by 4 bases; bases with no gene match: 13. The CDR3 spans 18 residues. CDR3 sequence reads: CASSPAPYLAGGPDTQYF. The CDR3 bases are TGTGCCAGCAGCCCCGCGCCCTACCTAGCGGGAGGGCCAGATACGCAGTATTTT.

The rearrangement joins TRBV6-5 to TRBJ1-5; unclear D gene. The germline V gene has CDR1 MNHEY and CDR2 SVGAGI. The CDR3 runs 13 residues. Trimming left V 2 bases short and J 1 base short, with 3 bases between. Here the CDR3 DNA reads TGTGCCAGCAGTTACGTAAGCAATCAGCCCCAGCATTTT. This encodes CASSYVSNQPQHF.

About this clone: Other DNA sequences in the same sample also yield this CDR3. This chain connects TRBV27 to TRBJ2-1; 7 nucleotides match TRBD2. The germline V gene encodes CDR1 MNHEY and CDR2 SMNVEV (reference sequence). The CDR3 consists of 16 residues. The V segment lost 3 bases and the J segment 2 bases; nucleotides outside the gene matches: 7. CDR3 bases: TGTGCCAGCAGTTTTTTATTGGGGAGGGCCTACAATGAGCAGTTCTTC. Encoded protein: CASSFLLGRAYNEQFF.

V and J are TRBV11-2 and TRBJ2-3, with TRBD2 identical over 7 bases. Trimming at V came to 0 bases and at J to 5 bases, leaving 14 bases not matched to a gene. CDR1 and CDR2 from the germline V gene are SGHAT and FQNNGV. The CDR3 sequence is 18 residues long. CDR3 sequence: CASSLDRWASGGLDTQYF. In nucleotides, the CDR3 is TGTGCCAGCAGCTTAGATCGTTGGGCTAGCGGAGGCCTAGATACGCAGTATTTT.

This sequence joins TRBV10-2 and TRBJ2-1, with TRBD2 matching over 10 bases. V dropped 6 bases and J dropped 7; count of bases not matched to a gene: 12. This CDR3 spans 16 amino acids. CDR1 and CDR2 (germline): WSHSY, SAAADI. The CDR3 coding sequence is TGCGCCAGCAGCGCAGCGGGTCTAGCGGGAGTTAATGAGCAGTTCTTC. Amino acid sequence: CASSAAGLAGVNEQFF.

This chain connects TRBV12-5 to TRBJ2-2, with D possibly being TRBD2 (5 bases). The germline gives CDR1 LGHNT, CDR2 FRNRAP. This CDR3 region has 12 residues. Trimming shortened V by 5 bases and J by 7 bases, and 8 bases separated the two germline ends. Here the CDR3 DNA reads TGTGCTAGTGGTACGGGGAGCGGGGAGCTGTTTTTT. As protein: CASGTGSGELFF.

This clone was picked up one time. V gene TRBV29-1 combines with J gene TRBJ2-3; 8 bases map to TRBD2. V shed 7 bases, J shed 1 base, and the junction held 10 bases outside the gene matches. The CDR3 has 15 residues. The germline V gene encodes CDR1 SQVTM and CDR2 ANQGSEA. CDR3 in amino acids: CSDGWLAGGTDTQYF. CDR3 sequence (DNA): TGCAGCGACGGGTGGCTAGCGGGCGGCACAGATACGCAGTATTTT.

This chain's CDR3 is CASSLGNTIYF. In nucleotides, the CDR3 is TGCGCCAGCAGCCTGGGAAACACCATATATTTT. The chain links TRBV4-1 to TRBJ1-3; D not certain. CDR3 size: 11 residues. CDR1 is MGHRA, CDR2 YSYEKL, per germline. V lost 4 bases, J lost 4 bases, and 2 bases lay in between.

Details on this clone: This same CDR3 is encoded by further DNA sequences in the sample. The V gene is TRBV27, the J gene TRBJ2-3; 7 bases align to TRBD2. CDR1 and CDR2 from the germline V gene are MNHEY and SMNVEV (reference sequence). The V gene end was trimmed by 4 bases and the J gene end by 2 bases; junction bases not matched to a gene: 3. The CDR3 consists of 14 residues. The CDR3 loop is CASSSSGPTDTQYF. CDR3 DNA: TGTGCCAGCAGTTCTAGCGGACCCACAGATACGCAGTATTTT.

The rearrangement joins TRBV4-2 to TRBJ2-1; 7 bases map to TRBD2. Germline assignment: CDR1 LGHNA and CDR2 YNFKEQ. The junction had 17 bases not matched to a gene; V was cut back by 4 bases and J by 2 bases. CDR3 length: 19 residues. In DNA form, the CDR3 reads TGTGCCAGCAGCCCCTACCTAGCAGGGCGGGAGTACCCCTACAATGAGCAGTTCTTC. Translating it yields CASSPYLAGREYPYNEQFF.

CDR3 in amino acids: CATSTDRPGEAFF. The CDR3 DNA is TGTGCCACCAGCACGGATCGGCCCGGGGAAGCTTTCTTT. The chain has TRBV15 and TRBJ1-1, with D uncertain. Germline CDR1 and CDR2: LNHNV and YYDKDF (reference sequence). Trimming removed 4 bases at V and 8 bases at J, with 14 bases between. The CDR3 covers 13 residues. Filled out from reference TRBV15 and TRBJ1-1, the complete variable domain reads DAMVIQNPRYQVTQFGKPVTLSCSQTLNHNVMYWYQQKSSQAPKLLFHYYDKDFNNEADTPDNFQSRRPNTSFCFLDIRSPGLGDTAMYLCATSTDRPGEAFFGQGTRLTVV.

This chain uses TRBV5-1 with TRBJ1-1, with 10 bases aligning to TRBD1. Germline V CDR1 and CDR2: SGHRS, YFSETQ. V was pared by 3 bases and J by 0 bases, with 5 bases of the junction left unmatched. The CDR3 sequence is 16 residues long. The CDR3 loop reads CASSWDRGSMNTEAFF. CDR3 nucleotide sequence: TGCGCCAGCAGCTGGGACAGGGGAAGCATGAACACTGAAGCTTTCTTT.

This clone was seen once. This chain connects TRBV9 to TRBJ2-1; 11 bases match TRBD2. The ends lost 0 bases at V and 9 bases at J; junction bases unmatched: 11. The CDR3 extends over 17 amino acids. CDR1 is SGDLS and CDR2 is YYNGEE in the germline V gene. The CDR3 protein is CASSVGRMVAGGVEQFF. The CDR3 bases are TGTGCCAGCAGCGTAGGGAGGATGGTAGCGGGAGGGGTTGAGCAGTTCTTC.